Shown below are 9 T cell receptor beta chains from a single sample sequenced in a study of CD8 T cells in ankylosing spondylitis. TCRdb reprocessed the 5' RACE reads via MiXCR and lists one record per CDR3 protein. The sample has some 290,000 distinct CDR3 sequences, around 20% seen once. Sequenced: blood, either unsorted or a sorted T cell fraction (not recorded which). Receptor source: a male donor with ankylosing spondylitis or in good health (not recorded which).

In its sample, this clonotype was seen once. V usage is TRBV10-3 and J usage is TRBJ1-5, with D hard to call. The CDR3 runs to 14 residues. Germline CDR1 and CDR2: ENHRY and SYGVKD. V lost 2 bases, J lost 7 bases, and 12 bases lay in between. The CDR3 region has the DNA TGTGCCATCAGTGAGCGGGGTATGGCCCAGCCCCAGCATTTT. This sequence encodes CAISERGMAQPQHF.

This clonotype was detected ten times or more. This sequence joins TRBV7-2 and TRBJ2-2; D uncertain. The CDR3 has 13 amino acids. The germline V and J ends were trimmed by 4 bases and 5 bases, with 8 bases remaining between them. CDR1 and CDR2 from the germline V gene are SGHTA and FQGNSA. The CDR3 bases are TGTGCCAGCAGCTATAGTCTTACCGGGGAGCTGTTTTTT. It codes for CASSYSLTGELFF.

This clonotype showed up just a few times. This chain uses TRBV7-8 with TRBJ2-1; 16 bases align to TRBD2. The germline V gene has CDR1 SGHVS and CDR2 FQNEAQ. J was trimmed by 13 bases and V by 4 bases; bases with no gene match: 4. The CDR3 runs to 14 residues. CDR3 in amino acids: CASSSGLAGGSQFF. The CDR3 coding sequence is TGTGCCAGCAGCTCGGGACTAGCGGGAGGGTCCCAGTTCTTC.

This clonotype was picked up many times. V is TRBV29-1 and J is TRBJ1-4; D call uncertain. The ends were cut back, 1 base at V and 8 bases at J, with 5 bases in the middle. The CDR3 is made up of 11 amino acids. The germline V gene has CDR1 SQVTM and CDR2 ANQGSEA. Here the CDR3 reads CSVEGGEKLFF. The DNA of the CDR3 is TGCAGCGTTGAAGGAGGCGAAAAACTGTTTTTT.

This clonotype was recorded many times. V and J are TRBV9 and TRBJ2-5; TRBD1 matches 8 bases. Germline lookup yields CDR1 SGDLS and CDR2 YYNGEE. CDR3 length: 17 amino acids. Unmatched junction bases numbered 13, after V lost 4 bases and J lost 2 bases. The CDR3 reads CASSLNDAGTGQETQYF. CDR3 nucleotide sequence: TGTGCCAGCAGCCTAAACGATGCGGGGACAGGACAAGAGACCCAGTACTTC. The full variable domain, completed using reference TRBV9 and TRBJ2-5, is DSGVTQTPKHLITATGQRVTLRCSPRSGDLSVYWYQQSLDQGLQFLIQYYNGEERAKGNILERFSAQQFPDLHSELNLSSLELGDSALYFCASSLNDAGTGQETQYFGPGTRLLVL.

Ten or more counts support this clonotype. This rearrangement joins TRBV24-1 to TRBJ2-1, with 9 bases aligning to TRBD2. CDR1 and CDR2 from the germline V gene are KGHDR and SFDVKD. The CDR3 length is 19 residues. J gave up 1 base and V 4 bases, and 13 bases lay outside the gene matches. CDR3 protein: CATSDRLLRRGGSYNEQFF. The CDR3, as DNA: TGTGCCACCAGTGACCGCCTCCTCCGGCGGGGGGGATCCTACAATGAGCAGTTCTTC.

The chain links TRBV2 to TRBJ2-1; 12 nucleotides line up with TRBD2. With 7 bases clipped from V and 6 bases from J, the junction kept 13 bases outside the gene matches. This CDR3 has 17 amino acids. Germline CDR1 reads SNHLY; CDR2 reads FYNNEI. DNA for the CDR3: TGTGCCAGCATTGGCCCCGAGACTAGCGGGAGTGGCAATGAGCAGTTCTTC. Translated, it gives CASIGPETSGSGNEQFF.

This clonotype occurred many times. V usage is TRBV29-1 and J usage is TRBJ1-1; D might be TRBD1 (5 bases). The CDR3 contains 15 residues. The germline V gene has CDR1 SQVTM and CDR2 ANQGSEA. The V end lost 4 bases, the J end lost 0 bases, and 15 bases lay between the germline ends. The CDR3 protein is CSVGVGGTMNTEAFF. As DNA, the CDR3 is TGCAGCGTTGGTGTGGGGGGGACTATGAACACTGAAGCTTTCTTT.

This clonotype was counted between two and nine times. The chain is built from TRBV29-1 and TRBJ2-5; D may be TRBD1 (6 bases). Per germline, CDR1 SQVTM and CDR2 ANQGSEA. The V end was cut by 6 bases, the J end by 2 bases, with 10 bases between. The CDR3 covers 12 residues. CDR3 nucleotide sequence: TGCAGCGTGGAACAGGGACAAGAGACCCAGTACTTC. Translated, it gives CSVEQGQETQYF.